This is a list of T cell receptor beta chains from one sample in a study of blood T cell repertoires in COVID-19. The protocol was immunoSEQ multiplex PCR, while the TCRdb copy is restricted to in-frame clones and leaves out a portion. In the table there are roughly 250,000 clones, about 90% of which are singletons. Material: PBMCs or T cells enriched from blood (not recorded which). All receptors derive from a middle-aged woman who had been exposed to COVID-19. Both conserved end residues are part of each CDR3.

V	J	CDR3
TRBV2	TRBJ2-1	CASSEVHGGLYNEQFF
TRBV3-1/TRBV3-2	TRBJ2-7	CASSQEPGIAYEQYF
TRBV29-1	TRBJ1-3	CSAGSDSPSGNTIYF
TRBV11-3	TRBJ2-2	CASRRTGVDGELFF
TRBV19	TRBJ2-2	CASSIGGLPPHGELFF
TRBV19	TRBJ1-6	CASSARRDRSYNSPLHF
TRBV19	TRBJ1-1	CASSSITGGWTEAFF
TRBV6-6	TRBJ2-7	CASSPRQGAAYEQYF
TRBV5-4	TRBJ2-1	CASSLREGLYNEQFF
TRBV19	TRBJ1-1	CASSSPTQGDTEAFF
TRBV29-1	TRBJ1-4	CSVGTGGATNEKLFF
TRBV4-3	TRBJ2-2	CASSQARQRGNTGELFF
TRBV18	TRBJ1-3	CASSPQGSSGNTIYF
TRBV11-2	TRBJ1-6	CASSLETSYSPLHF
TRBV25-1	TRBJ1-2	CATRDSYYGYTF
TRBV2	TRBJ2-1	CASSDWRGLREQFF
TRBV4-2	TRBJ2-3	CASSQDERNYLDTQYF
TRBV12-5	TRBJ2-3	CASGLGTGSSSRLDTQYF
TRBV6-5	TRBJ1-6	CASSTEGLWNSPLHF
TRBV4-3	TRBJ1-2	CASSQRDRGDYGYTF
TRBV5-8	TRBJ1-1	CASSPQGWGMNTEAFF
TRBV27	TRBJ2-5	CASSGVTSGRETQYF
TRBV9	TRBJ1-2	CASAREGKGGYTF
TRBV3-1/TRBV3-2	TRBJ1-1	CASSPTSNTEAFF
TRBV11-3	TRBJ2-4	CASSLRGTSGELAKNIQYF
TRBV5-4	TRBJ1-2	CASRTEGAIPYGYTF
TRBV5-1	TRBJ2-3	CASRREDTQYF
TRBV28	TRBJ1-1	CASSIDRGVSRTEAFF
TRBV24-1	TRBJ2-1	CATSDRKGQPYNEQFF
TRBV4-2	TRBJ2-7	CASSQDTSGSYEQYF
TRBV2	TRBJ1-2	CASKDRGPDYGYTF
TRBV30	TRBJ1-2	CAWVFRSGARGYTF
TRBV7-2	TRBJ1-2	CASSSQRDRGSYGYTF